In its sample, the clone carrying this T cell receptor beta chain was seen many times. Its antigen is unidentified. The V gene's germline CDR1 is KGHSH and CDR2 LQKENI. The V segment lost 0 bases and the J segment 7 bases; nucleotides outside the gene matches: 5. This CDR3 comprises 15 residues. The source of the sample is a study of breast tumors, draining lymph nodes, adjacent tissues. Broader study findings: Most tumor T cells seemingly derive from lymph node, then expand in tumor.

MiXCR was run by TCRdb on the multiplex PCR reads, yielding one entry per CDR3 protein. The sample has about 89,000 distinct CDR3 sequences, over 25% seen once; the top ten hold about 8%. Axillary draining lymph nodes of breast cancer patients supplied the node samples. The chain has TRBV18 and TRBJ2-7; 11 nucleotides agree with TRBD2. The clonotype was recovered from a female donor with breast cancer. Some clones in this sample may be carry-over from other donors' samples. The sequenced sample consisted of axillary lymph node tissue. In DNA, the CDR3 is TGTGCCAGCTCACCACCGACTAGCGGGATAGGGGAGCAGTACTTC. It is translated as CASSPPTSGIGEQYF.